This TCR beta chain was sequenced in a study of T-cell memory formation after mild COVID-19. Findings and limits, study-wide: Clones that got smaller from day 15 to 85 had even CD4/CD8, while clones growing later tipped toward CD4+. Among CD4+ contracting clones, most were CM and EM, and CD8+ ones EMRA. In pre-infection memory, a portion of responding clones appeared, which suggested that cross-reactive memory joined.

TCRdb recomputed calls from the 5' RACE reads with MiXCR, one row per CDR3 protein. The table shows fewer than 450,000 distinct CDR3 sequences, with around 24% occurring only once. The V gene lost 3 bases and the J gene lost 4 bases, with 22 bases spanning the gap. CDR3 size: 16 residues. Germline CDR1 and CDR2: DFQATT and SNEGSKA (reference sequence). A few counts support this clonotype. Its specificity is unknown. V and J are TRBV20-1 and TRBJ2-7; weak D call: TRBD2 (6 bases). Sequencing used PBMCs or a T cell subset sorted from them (not recorded which). This TCR was sampled from an adult woman who had mild COVID-19 (a few samples of this study predate the infection). Cell type and time point are not known. In DNA form, the CDR3 reads TGCAGTGCTAGTGGGACCGTGGGCAGGGAGGCTTACGAGCAGTACTTC. Translating it yields CSASGTVGREAYEQYF.